This T cell receptor beta chain was recovered during a study of blood T cell repertoires in COVID-19. Study-level background: Acute-phase and convalescent COVID-19 samples originated in the United States, Italy and Spain. PBMCs, B-cell-depleted T cells, or T cells provided the cDNA or gDNA that made up the material.

Germline V CDR1 and CDR2: GTSNPN, SVGIG (reference sequence). The CDR3 contains 17 residues. Trimming removed 7 bases from V and 4 bases from J; junction bases left unmatched: 16. As processed by the authors: It was from reference gene primer amplification that nucleated cell counts were estimated. Data came from immunoSEQ multiplex PCR; TCRdb stores just in-frame clones and leaves some out. Clone size and the V and J calls come from that table; the DNA yielded D and trimming. Of more than 65,000 clones in the sample, approximately 80% were seen once. The rearrangement links TRBV30 to TRBJ2-2; 9 nucleotides line up with TRBD2. Sample: peripheral blood. The clonotype comes from a woman at least 80 years old with acute or convalescent COVID-19. The CDR3 loop reads CALGGLAGRSSTGELFF. CDR3 in DNA: TGTGCCTTAGGTGGGCTAGCGGGGCGTTCCTCCACCGGGGAGCTGTTTTTT.